The entry below describes one T cell receptor beta chain. This record comes from a study of blood T cell repertoires in COVID-19. Study-wide context: The origin of the acute and convalescent COVID-19 samples was the United States, Italy and Spain.

Methods used by the authors: Amplified reference gene primers provided the basis for estimating nucleated cell counts. The repertoire was sequenced with immunoSEQ multiplex PCR; TCRdb's copy has only in-frame clones and lacks some. That table supplies the V and J calls and clone size; D and trimming were determined from the DNA. Seen here are 250,000 or so clones, roughly 91% observed once, and the top ten hold around 0.86%. Between the trimmed V and J ends, which lost 2 bases and 0 bases, there was a span of 24 bases. The CDR3 is 20 residues long. The germline V gene encodes CDR1 KGHDR and CDR2 SFDVKD.

The sample consisted of peripheral blood. The chain joins TRBV24-1 to TRBJ1-1; D is undetermined. This clonotype was obtained from a young man with COVID-19, enrolled during active disease. The CDR3 bases are TGTGCCACCAGTGATTACCCGCACTCGAGGGATCACGTCATGAACACTGAAGCTTTCTTT. This codes for CATSDYPHSRDHVMNTEAFF.